This entry lists 21 T cell receptor beta chains sequenced from one sample in a study of cytomegalovirus exposure and HLA in healthy donors (dated by TCRdb to about 2017). Receptor amplification or capture employed the immunoSEQ multiplex PCR assay. For the multiplex PCR, a mixture combining 60 forward primers for TCR Vbeta segments and 13 reverse primers for TCR Jbeta segments was used. TCRdb's version of the immuneACCESS table is confined to in-frame rearrangements and falls short of the full clone set. An unresolved V gene accounts for under half of the shortfall where checked; the remainder is of unknown origin. This sample holds around 200,000 clones; approximately 86% were observed only once. Less than 0.4% of the sample lies in the top ten. Sequencing input: PBMCs. These receptors were taken from a woman in her 30s in good health and CMV-seronegative.

In this sample, this clone turned up once. The V call is TRBV4-1, the J call TRBJ2-1; the match to TRBD2 covers 8 bases. The germline V gene has CDR1 MGHRA and CDR2 YSYEKL. The CDR3 is 16 residues long. Trimming took 2 bases from V and 4 from J; bases not matched to a gene: 7. In DNA form, the CDR3 reads TGCGCCAGCAGCCAACCAGGCGGGGGGCGTTACAATGAGCAGTTCTTC. Translation: CASSQPGGGRYNEQFF.

This clone has just a few counts. This chain joins TRBV6-5 and TRBJ2-1; TRBD1 aligns across 10 bases. Looked up from germline, CDR1 is MNHEY and CDR2 is SVGAGI. The junction had 8 bases not matched to a gene; V was cut back by 4 bases and J by 8 bases. The CDR3 loop spans 15 amino acids. CDR3 residues: CASSSPGTGVDEQFF. CDR3 coding DNA: TGTGCCAGCAGTTCCCCCGGGACAGGGGTCGATGAGCAGTTCTTC.

The chain recombines TRBV5-6 with TRBJ2-5, with 8 positions matching TRBD2. From germline, CDR1 is SGHDT and CDR2 YYEEEE. With 4 bases clipped from V and 2 bases from J, the junction kept 10 bases outside the gene matches. The CDR3 loop spans 16 amino acids. The DNA for the CDR3 is TGTGCCAGCAGCGCACCCAGCGGGGGTATACAAGAGACCCAGTACTTC. Amino acids: CASSAPSGGIQETQYF.

The chain is built from TRBV28 and TRBJ2-7; 8 bases map to TRBD2. This CDR3 is 15 amino acids long. The J segment lost 4 bases and the V segment lost 6 bases, leaving 11 bases of the junction unmatched. Germline V gene sequence: CDR1 MDHEN, CDR2 SYDVKM. This chain's CDR3 is CASRGYSGKGYEQYF. The CDR3 nucleotides read TGTGCCAGCAGGGGGTATAGCGGGAAAGGGTACGAGCAGTACTTC. Using reference TRBV28 and TRBJ2-7 for the parts outside the CDR3, the full variable domain is DVKVTQSSRYLVKRTGEKVFLECVQDMDHENMFWYRQDPGLGLRLIYFSYDVKMKEKGDIPEGYSVSREKKERFSLILESASTNQTSMYLCASRGYSGKGYEQYFGPGTRLTVT.

About this clone itself: Sequence at one end of the junction differs from germline and may be a read error. The chain uses TRBV19 and TRBJ2-5; 11 nucleotides align to TRBD2. This CDR3 is built from 15 residues. Germline CDR1 LNHDA, CDR2 SQIVND (reference sequence). This CDR3 is CASSTLTSGKETRYF. DNA of the CDR3: TGTGCCAGTAGTACCCTGACTAGCGGGAAAGAGACCCGGTACTTC.

This clone was detected only once. The chain joins TRBV28 to TRBJ1-1; perhaps TRBD1 as D (6 bases). Germline V gene sequence: CDR1 MDHEN, CDR2 SYDVKM. V lost 3 bases to trimming and J lost 3 bases, with 14 bases between them. This CDR3 spans 15 amino acids. The CDR3 sequence: CASSFNRAWDTEAFF. The CDR3 bases are TGTGCCAGCAGTTTTAACAGGGCGTGGGACACTGAAGCTTTCTTT.

The rearrangement joins TRBV27 to TRBJ1-5; D remains ambiguous. Trimming took 0 bases from V and 9 from J, leaving 9 bases between them. This CDR3 spans 13 amino acids. Germline V gene data show CDR1 as MNHEY and CDR2 as SMNVEV (reference sequence). CDR3 bases: TGTGCCAGCAGTTTATCGGTTGGACTGCCCCAGCATTTT. As protein: CASSLSVGLPQHF.

The chain combines TRBV15 with TRBJ1-2, with 8 bases matching TRBD1. The CDR3 is 14 residues long. In germline, CDR1 is LNHNV, CDR2 YYDKDF (reference sequence). J was trimmed by 6 bases and V by 2 bases; bases with no gene match: 5. This CDR3 is CATSRLQGAHGYTF. In DNA, the CDR3 is TGTGCCACCAGCAGACTTCAGGGGGCCCATGGCTACACCTTC.

V usage is TRBV5-6 and J usage is TRBJ2-1; TRBD2 matches 13 bases. CDR3 length: 17 amino acids. CDR1 SGHDT and CDR2 YYEEEE come from the germline V gene. Trimming removed 0 bases from V and 4 bases from J; junction bases left unmatched: 4. The CDR3 loop reads CASSLGLAGGLYNEQFF. The CDR3 DNA sequence: TGTGCCAGCAGCTTGGGACTAGCGGGAGGATTGTACAATGAGCAGTTCTTC.

The rearrangement uses TRBV7-8 and TRBJ2-2; 7 positions match TRBD1. The CDR3 totals 16 residues. V lost 4 bases, J lost 0 bases, and 5 bases stayed unmatched. Germline V lookup: CDR1 SGHVS, CDR2 FQNEAQ. CDR3 bases: TGTGCCAGCAGCTATAGACAGGGCCCGAACACCGGGGAGCTGTTTTTT. Translation: CASSYRQGPNTGELFF.

V gene TRBV19 combines with J gene TRBJ1-1; maybe TRBD1 (6 bases). With 6 bases removed from V and 4 bases from J, the gap between germline ends came to 15 bases. Germline assignment: CDR1 LNHDA and CDR2 SQIVND (reference sequence). CDR3 size: 14 residues. CDR3 protein: CASSPLQGSTEAFF. The CDR3 bases are TGTGCCAGTAGCCCTCTACAGGGTAGCACTGAAGCTTTCTTT.

The chain employs TRBV9 and TRBJ2-1; 14 nucleotides match TRBD2. The J segment lost 4 bases and the V segment lost 4 bases, leaving 7 bases of the junction unmatched. Germline V gene data show CDR1 as SGDLS and CDR2 as YYNGEE. This CDR3 has 17 amino acids. The CDR3 region is CASSTQGLAGEYNEQFF. The CDR3 nucleotides are TGTGCCAGCAGCACCCAGGGACTAGCGGGAGAGTACAATGAGCAGTTCTTC.

The rearrangement links TRBV2 to TRBJ1-4; D uncertain. The CDR3 has 14 amino acids. The germline V gene has CDR1 SNHLY and CDR2 FYNNEI. Trimming pared 1 base from V and 4 bases from J, leaving 7 bases between. CDR3 residues: CASSEGRINEKLFF. CDR3 DNA: TGTGCCAGCAGTGAAGGGCGGATTAATGAAAAACTGTTTTTT.

V usage is TRBV18 and J usage is TRBJ2-3; TRBD2 matches 10 bases. V lost 4 bases, J lost 1 base, and 8 bases stayed unmatched. Germline-derived CDR1 and CDR2 are KGHSH and LQKENI. The CDR3 spans 17 residues. The CDR3 sequence is CASSQRATSGGTDTQYF. As DNA, the CDR3 is TGTGCCAGCTCACAACGAGCCACTAGCGGGGGCACAGATACGCAGTATTTT.

The rearrangement uses TRBV9 and TRBJ2-1; TRBD2 agrees at 14 bases. This CDR3 has 14 residues. Germline assignment: CDR1 SGDLS and CDR2 YYNGEE. Trimming at V came to 2 bases and at J to 10 bases, leaving 2 bases not matched to a gene. CDR3 in amino acids: CASSVRTSGREQFF. Written as DNA, the CDR3 is TGTGCCAGCAGCGTCAGGACTAGCGGGAGGGAGCAGTTCTTC. The full variable domain, its missing parts supplied by reference TRBV9 and TRBJ2-1, is DSGVTQTPKHLITATGQRVTLRCSPRSGDLSVYWYQQSLDQGLQFLIQYYNGEERAKGNILERFSAQQFPDLHSELNLSSLELGDSALYFCASSVRTSGREQFFGPGTRLTVL.

The chain employs TRBV12-5 and TRBJ2-3; no clear D. The CDR3 is 15 residues long. V lost 6 bases, J lost 5 bases, and 18 bases lay in between. Looked up from germline, CDR1 is LGHNT and CDR2 is FRNRAP. CDR3 in amino acids: CASGSSTTEEDTQYF. CDR3 in DNA: TGTGCTAGTGGATCCTCAACAACCGAGGAAGATACGCAGTATTTT.

This clone was seen once. V and J are TRBV15 and TRBJ1-4; the D gene is possibly TRBD1 (6 bases). The germline V gene has CDR1 LNHNV and CDR2 YYDKDF (reference sequence). The CDR3 is 16 amino acids. Deletions cut 0 bases from V and 3 bases from J, with 11 bases between. This chain's CDR3 is CATSRDQGRANEKLFF. The CDR3, as DNA: TGTGCCACCAGCAGAGATCAGGGGCGAGCTAATGAAAAACTGTTTTTT.

This chain uses TRBV7-9 with TRBJ1-1; D is uncertain. From germline, CDR1 is SEHNR and CDR2 FQNEAQ (reference sequence). V was shortened by 1 base and J by 4 bases, with 7 bases between the two germline ends. This CDR3 region has 13 residues. The CDR3 sequence: CASSLVEGTEAFF. CDR3 bases: TGTGCCAGCAGCTTAGTCGAGGGCACTGAAGCTTTCTTT. The full variable domain, its missing parts supplied by reference TRBV7-9 and TRBJ1-1, is DTGVSQNPRHKITKRGQNVTFRCDPISEHNRLYWYRQTLGQGPEFLTYFQNEAQLEKSRLLSDRFSAERPKGSFSTLEIQRTEQGDSAMYLCASSLVEGTEAFFGQGTRLTVV.

The chain recombines TRBV5-1 with TRBJ2-2; unclear D gene. Germline V gene lookup returns CDR1 SGHRS and CDR2 YFSETQ. The CDR3 sequence is 13 residues long. The germline V and J ends were trimmed by 1 base and 2 bases, with 3 bases remaining between them. CDR3 sequence (DNA): TGCGCCAGCAGCTTGCCTAACACCGGGGAGCTGTTTTTT. Encoded protein: CASSLPNTGELFF.

This chain links TRBV9 with TRBJ2-7; D is ambiguous. This CDR3 is built from 13 residues. Deletions cut 0 bases from V and 6 bases from J, with 10 bases between. Germline-derived CDR1 and CDR2 are SGDLS and YYNGEE. Written as DNA, the CDR3 is TGTGCCAGCAGCGTAGGTGAGGTTTCCGAGCAGTACTTC. Translating it yields CASSVGEVSEQYF.

CDR3 bases: TGCGCCAGCAGCCTCGAAGGGGGCATTAGCGAGCAGTACTTC. Protein: CASSLEGGISEQYF. V and J are TRBV5-1 and TRBJ2-7, with 7 bases matching TRBD1. CDR1 and CDR2 (germline): SGHRS, YFSETQ. J gave up 6 bases and V 4 bases, and 10 bases lay outside the gene matches. This CDR3 has 14 amino acids.